Shown below are 29 T cell receptor beta chains from a single sample sequenced in a study of blood T cell repertoires in COVID-19. TCRdb's table, derived via immunoSEQ multiplex PCR, lists solely in-frame clones and lacks some. The repertoire holds around 170,000 clones, with 80% to 90% as singletons. Source material: peripheral blood. These receptors were taken from a man younger than 35 who had recovered from COVID-19.

The chain is built from TRBV27 and TRBJ1-1; the D gene is possibly TRBD1 (5 bases). V lost 1 base to trimming and J lost 4 bases, with 16 bases between them. CDR3 length equals 16 residues. The germline gives CDR1 MNHEY, CDR2 SMNVEV (reference sequence). The CDR3 nucleotides are TGTGCCAGCAGTTTATGGATCCAGGGCAGGGCCACTGAAGCTTTCTTT. The encoded protein is CASSLWIQGRATEAFF.

This clone was observed a single time. This sequence joins TRBV11-2 and TRBJ2-7; D is uncertain. This CDR3 is built from 12 residues. From germline, CDR1 is SGHAT and CDR2 FQNNGV. The V and J ends lost 3 bases and 7 bases respectively, with 10 bases between them. The CDR3 sequence is CASSLTNVEQYF. As DNA, the CDR3 is TGTGCCAGCAGCTTGACAAACGTGGAGCAGTACTTC.

Written as DNA, the CDR3 is TGTGCCTGGAGTGTTAGGACGACAGGACATAAGAACACTGAAGCTTTCTTT. It is translated as CAWSVRTTGHKNTEAFF. The rearrangement joins TRBV30 to TRBJ1-1, with D tentatively TRBD1 (6 bases). The CDR3 runs to 17 residues. Germline lookup yields CDR1 GTSNPN and CDR2 SVGIG (reference sequence). V lost 0 bases to trimming and J lost 1 base, with 18 bases between them.

The genes are TRBV30 and TRBJ1-2; weak D call: TRBD1 (5 bases). The CDR3 totals 12 residues. Trimming shortened V by 0 bases and J by 7 bases, and 9 bases separated the two germline ends. CDR1 and CDR2 from the germline V gene are GTSNPN and SVGIG (reference sequence). CDR3 DNA sequence: TGTGCCTGGAGTGTACAGGTTGGTGGCTACACCTTC. Translation gives CAWSVQVGGYTF.

The gene calls are TRBV7-9 and TRBJ1-4; 9 bases line up with TRBD1. The CDR3 has 15 residues. CDR1 is SEHNR, CDR2 FQNEAQ, per germline (reference sequence). J gave up 6 bases and V 5 bases, and 7 bases lay outside the gene matches. The CDR3 nucleotides read TGTGCCAGCAGCCCAATGGACAGGGGATATGAAAAACTGTTTTTT. Protein: CASSPMDRGYEKLFF.

The genes are TRBV9 and TRBJ1-1, with 10 positions matching TRBD1. The germline gives CDR1 SGDLS, CDR2 YYNGEE. The J segment lost 3 bases and the V segment lost 4 bases, leaving 6 bases of the junction unmatched. The CDR3 has 15 residues. CDR3 residues: CASSPRTGGDTEAFF. DNA of the CDR3: TGTGCCAGCAGCCCCCGGACAGGGGGAGACACTGAAGCTTTCTTT.

V gene TRBV7-9 combines with J gene TRBJ2-2; 11 positions agree with TRBD2. The ends lost 6 bases at V and 3 bases at J; junction bases unmatched: 3. The CDR3 spans 15 residues. Germline lookup yields CDR1 SEHNR and CDR2 FQNEAQ (reference sequence). The CDR3 here is CASSSTSGDTGELFF. The DNA for the CDR3 is TGTGCCAGCAGTTCGACTAGCGGGGACACCGGGGAGCTGTTTTTT.

The CDR3 nucleotides are TGTGCCAGCAGCGTAGTCTCCGGGTCTGGCTACACCTTC. Its protein product is CASSVVSGSGYTF. This sequence joins TRBV9 and TRBJ1-2; D gene ambiguous. Between the trimmed V and J ends, which lost 0 bases and 7 bases, there was a span of 10 bases. Per the germline V gene, CDR1 is SGDLS and CDR2 is YYNGEE. The CDR3 runs to 13 residues.

The J gene is TRBJ2-1, the V gene TRBV30, with 11 bases identical to TRBD2. V gave up 5 bases and J gave up 8 bases; unmatched junction bases: 8. Germline loops: CDR1 GTSNPN, CDR2 SVGIG (reference sequence). The CDR3 has 14 residues. The CDR3: CAWSTGLAAHEQFF. In DNA, the CDR3 is TGTGCCTGGTCCACGGGACTAGCGGCCCATGAGCAGTTCTTC.

The chain is built from TRBV19 and TRBJ1-6, with D unclear. CDR1 and CDR2 from the germline V gene are LNHDA and SQIVND (reference sequence). The CDR3 runs 15 residues. V lost 4 bases, J lost 6 bases, and 13 bases lay in between. The CDR3: CASSTPGLFNSPLHF. CDR3 DNA: TGTGCCAGTAGTACACCCGGACTTTTTAATTCACCCCTCCACTTT.

Regarding this clone: Other DNA sequences of this sample code for an identical CDR3. This sequence joins TRBV6-6 and TRBJ1-4, with a possible D match to TRBD1 (6 bases). The CDR3 contains 14 residues. V was clipped by 8 bases and J by 5 bases, with 15 bases between them. The germline gives CDR1 MNHNY, CDR2 SVGAGI (reference sequence). CDR3 loop: CASRTTGVNEKLFF. The CDR3 DNA follows: TGTGCCAGCCGAACGACAGGAGTCAATGAAAAACTGTTTTTT.

The chain employs TRBV27 and TRBJ2-3; the D gene is possibly TRBD1 (6 bases). CDR1 MNHEY and CDR2 SMNVEV come from the germline V gene (reference sequence). The CDR3 runs to 14 residues. Trimming cost V 4 bases and J 6 bases, with 14 bases left between them. DNA for the CDR3: TGTGCCAGCAGTTCCCAGTCCCAGGGGGATACGCAGTATTTT. Protein product: CASSSQSQGDTQYF.

The rearrangement uses TRBV30 and TRBJ1-1; 9 bases are a match to TRBD1. Germline V gene data show CDR1 as GTSNPN and CDR2 as SVGIG (reference sequence). Trimming at V came to 4 bases and at J to 7 bases, leaving 7 bases not matched to a gene. CDR3 length: 13 residues. The CDR3 reads CAWKTQGAVEAFF. The CDR3 DNA reads as TGTGCCTGGAAGACACAGGGGGCGGTTGAAGCTTTCTTT.

The rearrangement uses TRBV5-6 and TRBJ2-1; TRBD2 agrees at 7 bases. Looked up from germline, CDR1 is SGHDT and CDR2 is YYEEEE. The CDR3 is made up of 16 amino acids. Unmatched junction bases numbered 10, after V lost 0 bases and J lost 7 bases. CDR3 coding DNA: TGTGCCAGCAGCTTGGTTGGGCTAGCGGAGCATAATGAGCAGTTCTTC. Protein: CASSLVGLAEHNEQFF.

This sequence joins TRBV10-3 and TRBJ1-1; 11 bases are shared with TRBD1. The CDR3 consists of 14 residues. V trimming: 6 bases; J trimming: 5 bases; junction bases outside the gene matches: 5. In germline, CDR1 is ENHRY, CDR2 SYGVKD. CDR3 region: CAIRPGQGVTEAFF. The CDR3 coding sequence is TGTGCCATCAGGCCGGGACAGGGGGTTACTGAAGCTTTCTTT.

This chain links TRBV10-2 with TRBJ1-6; no clear D. The ends were cut back, 2 bases at V and 8 bases at J, with 7 bases in the middle. This CDR3 contains 13 residues. Germline assignment: CDR1 WSHSY and CDR2 SAAADI. The CDR3 region has the DNA TGCGCCAGCAGTGAGGTATTCGATTCACCCCTCCACTTT. This codes for CASSEVFDSPLHF.

The chain has TRBV19 and TRBJ2-1; D is unresolved. Germline CDR1 is LNHDA and CDR2 is SQIVND (reference sequence). Trimming took off 5 bases at V and 6 bases at J, with 11 bases between the two ends. This CDR3 contains 13 residues. The CDR3 here is CASSPPLRNEQFF. CDR3 nucleotide sequence: TGTGCCAGTAGTCCCCCACTCCGCAATGAGCAGTTCTTC.

On this clone: Other DNA sequences from this sample encode an identical CDR3 as well. V and J are TRBV18 and TRBJ1-3; no definite D call. V was clipped by 0 bases and J by 0 bases, with 6 bases between them. The CDR3 extends over 15 amino acids. Per the germline V gene, CDR1 is KGHSH and CDR2 is LQKENI. The CDR3 loop is CASSPPSSSGNTIYF. The CDR3 DNA reads as TGTGCCAGCTCACCACCGTCCTCCTCTGGAAACACCATATATTTT. The full variable domain, completed using reference TRBV18 and TRBJ1-3, is NAGVMQNPRHLVRRRGQEARLRCSPMKGHSHVYWYRQLPEEGLKFMVYLQKENIIDESGMPKERFSAEFPKEGPSILRIQQVVRGDSAAYFCASSPPSSSGNTIYFGEGSWLTVV.

The chain combines TRBV5-1 with TRBJ2-1; 10 bases agree with TRBD2. CDR1 and CDR2 from the germline V gene are SGHRS and YFSETQ. V gave up 0 bases and J gave up 5 bases; unmatched junction bases: 8. The CDR3 covers 17 residues. CDR3 bases: TGCGCCAGCAGCTTGGCCCCTAGCGGGAGTAAGAACAATGAGCAGTTCTTC. Its protein is CASSLAPSGSKNNEQFF.

The chain has TRBV10-3 and TRBJ1-1, with D hard to call. The CDR3 spans 14 residues. Germline CDR1 is ENHRY and CDR2 is SYGVKD. The germline V and J ends were trimmed by 4 bases and 0 bases, with 9 bases remaining between them. The CDR3 DNA is TGTGCCATCAGTGGGCATCTGGTGAACACTGAAGCTTTCTTT. Translating it yields CAISGHLVNTEAFF.

This chain links TRBV5-1 with TRBJ1-1; 8 bases are shared with TRBD1. This CDR3 spans 14 amino acids. Germline loops: CDR1 SGHRS, CDR2 YFSETQ. V lost 4 bases and J lost 8; bases outside the gene matches: 10. CDR3 protein: CASSETTGAGEAFF. The CDR3 DNA sequence: TGCGCCAGCAGCGAAACGACAGGGGCGGGAGAAGCTTTCTTT.

The chain links TRBV9 to TRBJ1-2; a weak D match, TRBD1 (5 bases). The germline CDR1 and CDR2 sequences are SGDLS and YYNGEE. This CDR3 has 15 amino acids. V lost 4 bases and J 4 bases, leaving 17 bases between the germline ends. CDR3 in DNA: TGTGCCAGCAGCCCCTCACCGACAGTGTTCTATGGCTACACCTTC. Protein: CASSPSPTVFYGYTF.

The chain couples TRBV5-4 to TRBJ1-2, with a weak D call TRBD1 (6 bases). Germline-derived CDR1 and CDR2 are SGHNT and YYREEE (reference sequence). V dropped 1 base and J dropped 7 bases, with 17 bases sitting between them. The CDR3 runs to 15 residues. CDR3 region: CASSLSGVPLFGYTF. CDR3 DNA: TGTGCCAGCAGCTTGTCAGGGGTCCCCCTCTTTGGCTACACCTTC.

J is TRBJ2-5 and V is TRBV6-5; 8 positions agree with TRBD1. Trimming at V came to 5 bases and at J to 2 bases, leaving 4 bases not matched to a gene. Germline-derived CDR1 and CDR2 are MNHEY and SVGAGI. The CDR3 extends over 14 amino acids. CDR3 DNA: TGTGCCAGCAGTCTCAGGGGGCTGCAAGAGACCCAGTACTTC. Translating it yields CASSLRGLQETQYF.

The chain recombines TRBV7-2 with TRBJ2-3; 10 positions agree with TRBD2. Germline CDR1 and CDR2: SGHTA and FQGNSA. The CDR3 length is 15 residues. With 1 base clipped from V and 5 bases from J, the junction kept 3 bases outside the gene matches. DNA for the CDR3: TGTGCCAGCAGCTTAGATAGCGGGAGGAGAGATACGCAGTATTTT. It is translated as CASSLDSGRRDTQYF.

The V and J genes are TRBV6-5 and TRBJ2-3, with 8 bases aligning to TRBD2. CDR1 and CDR2 (germline): MNHEY, SVGAGI. Losses at the gene ends were 6 bases for V and 4 bases for J; bases not matched to a gene: 6. The CDR3 is 14 amino acids. This CDR3 reads CASSGTSRADTQYF. CDR3 coding DNA: TGTGCCAGCAGCGGGACTAGTCGGGCAGATACGCAGTATTTT.

This chain joins TRBV6-5 and TRBJ2-7; 12 positions agree with TRBD1. The CDR3 is made up of 14 amino acids. V shed 5 bases, J shed 6 bases, and the junction held 5 bases outside the gene matches. The germline CDR1 and CDR2 sequences are MNHEY and SVGAGI. The CDR3 is CASSRDRGQAEQYF. In DNA form, the CDR3 reads TGTGCCAGCAGTCGGGACAGGGGGCAAGCCGAGCAGTACTTC.

This clone was picked up one time. The chain employs TRBV5-8 and TRBJ2-2, with TRBD2 identical over 10 bases. Germline CDR1 is SGHTS and CDR2 is YDEGEE. The CDR3 is 17 amino acids. J gave up 7 bases and V 4 bases, and 13 bases lay outside the gene matches. CDR3 protein: CASSTLTDSGRVGELFF. The DNA of the CDR3 is TGTGCCAGCAGCACCCTGACAGACAGCGGGAGGGTCGGGGAGCTGTTTTTT.

The table lists this clone with a few counts. The rearrangement uses TRBV10-2 and TRBJ2-5; 12 bases align to TRBD2. J lost 3 bases, V lost 8 bases, and 4 bases had no gene match. The CDR3 is 14 residues long. CDR1 WSHSY and CDR2 SAAADI come from the germline V gene. The CDR3 DNA is TGCGCCAGCGCCCGGACTAGCGGGGAAGAGACCCAGTACTTC. This codes for CASARTSGEETQYF.